What follows are 25 T cell receptor beta chains derived from one specimen sequenced in a study of T cells in Graves' hyperthyroidism and ophthalmopathy. The investigators amplified TCR beta CDR3 regions from RNA transcripts. The study used the HTBI primer set for a first-round RT-PCR of the TCR CDR3. TCRdb redid the calling of the multiplex PCR reads with MiXCR, one entry per CDR3 protein. This sample carries roughly 650,000 distinct CDR3 sequences, approximately 16% of them seen once, and the ten largest clones take under 3.5%. Source material: blood. The receptors stem from a woman in her thirties or forties with Graves' ophthalmopathy.

This clonotype was seen a few times. CDR3 coding DNA: TGTGCCAGCTCACCACCAGGGGGGAGTGGCTACACCTTC. It is translated as CASSPPGGSGYTF. The chain links TRBV18 to TRBJ1-2; a weak D match, TRBD1 (6 bases). CDR3 length: 13 amino acids. Per germline, CDR1 KGHSH and CDR2 LQKENI. V gave up 0 bases and J gave up 7 bases, with 9 bases separating them.

The rearrangement joins TRBV30 to TRBJ2-2; possible D gene TRBD2, 6 bases. The V end lost 6 bases, the J end lost 3 bases, and 17 bases lay between the germline ends. The CDR3 has 15 residues. Germline loops: CDR1 GTSNPN, CDR2 SVGIG (reference sequence). The CDR3 coding sequence is TGTGCCTGCCAGGATGAGGGACTGTACACCGGGGAGCTGTTTTTT. This gives the protein CACQDEGLYTGELFF. Using reference TRBV30 and TRBJ2-2 for the parts outside the CDR3, the full variable domain is SQTIHQWPATLVQPVGSPLSLECTVEGTSNPNLYWYRQAAGRGLQLLFYSVGIGQISSEVPQNLSASRPQDRQFILSSKKLLLSDSGFYLCACQDEGLYTGELFFGEGSRLTVL.

This clonotype has at least ten counts. The rearrangement uses TRBV29-1 and TRBJ1-1; tentatively, D is TRBD1 (5 bases). The CDR3 loop spans 12 amino acids. Germline V gives CDR1 SQVTM, CDR2 ANQGSEA. Trimming removed 4 bases from V and 4 bases from J, with 10 bases in between. The CDR3 spells CSVAGASTEAFF. The CDR3 DNA follows: TGCAGCGTTGCCGGGGCGAGCACTGAAGCTTTCTTT.

This clonotype has at least ten counts. The V gene is TRBV27, the J gene TRBJ2-7, with 9 bases matching TRBD1. Trimming at V came to 4 bases and at J to 3 bases, leaving 7 bases not matched to a gene. The CDR3 has 15 amino acids. Germline CDR1 reads MNHEY; CDR2 reads SMNVEV (reference sequence). The CDR3: CASSSPGQGYYEQYF. CDR3 nucleotide sequence: TGTGCCAGCAGTTCACCGGGACAGGGTTACTACGAGCAGTACTTC.

This clonotype was seen repeatedly, ten times or more. The chain uses TRBV5-1 and TRBJ2-7; 10 bases are a match to TRBD2. The V and J ends lost 4 bases and 3 bases, in that order; junction bases with no gene match: 7. The CDR3 is 15 residues long. Per the germline V gene, CDR1 is SGHRS and CDR2 is YFSETQ. The CDR3 bases are TGCGCCAGCAGCATCGGGACTAGCGACCTCTACGAGCAGTACTTC. Its protein product is CASSIGTSDLYEQYF.

This clonotype was found many times. The chain joins TRBV7-3 to TRBJ2-3; 7 positions match TRBD2. Germline lookup yields CDR1 SGHTA and CDR2 FQGTGA. With V trimmed by 5 bases and J by 1 base, 15 bases remained unmatched. CDR3 length equals 18 residues. CDR3 in amino acids: CASSLRGISGPGTDTQYF. CDR3 nucleotide sequence: TGTGCCAGCAGCCTGCGGGGGATTAGTGGTCCTGGCACAGATACGCAGTATTTT.

In its sample, this clonotype was seen a few times. The chain recombines TRBV6-2 or TRBV6-3 with TRBJ2-2, with unresolved D. CDR1 and CDR2 from the germline V gene are MNHEY and SVGEGT. This CDR3 has 16 residues. The V end was cut by 0 bases, the J end by 1 base, with 9 bases between. The CDR3 reads CASSYSRQRNTGELFF. The CDR3 coding sequence is TGTGCCAGCAGTTACTCGAGGCAAAGGAACACCGGGGAGCTGTTTTTT.

This clonotype was found many times. V usage is TRBV29-1 and J usage is TRBJ2-7; tentatively, D is TRBD1 (5 bases). This CDR3 has 13 residues. Germline CDR1 SQVTM, CDR2 ANQGSEA. V shed 3 bases and J shed 6 bases, with 15 bases lying between them. CDR3 sequence: CSVERQGQAEQYF. Here the CDR3 DNA reads TGCAGCGTTGAGCGGCAGGGCCAGGCCGAGCAGTACTTC.

The chain uses TRBV10-3 and TRBJ1-1, with a weak D call TRBD1 (6 bases). Germline V gives CDR1 ENHRY, CDR2 SYGVKD. The ends were cut back, 6 bases at V and 5 bases at J, with 16 bases in the middle. The length of the CDR3 is 14 residues. The CDR3 coding sequence is TGTGCCATCAGCAGAGGGGGTGGTTGGACTGAAGCTTTCTTT. Translation: CAISRGGGWTEAFF.

The chain employs TRBV29-1 and TRBJ2-1; TRBD1 matches 7 bases. The CDR3 is made up of 16 amino acids. Germline CDR1 and CDR2: SQVTM and ANQGSEA. The V gene end was trimmed by 0 bases and the J gene end by 9 bases; junction bases not matched to a gene: 14. The DNA of the CDR3 is TGCAGCGTTGAAGATACGGAGACAGGGTTTACCATTGAGCAGTTCTTC. Translation: CSVEDTETGFTIEQFF.

The chain links TRBV5-1 to TRBJ2-5; 10 positions match TRBD2. This CDR3 is 18 amino acids long. Losses at the gene ends were 4 bases for V and 4 bases for J; bases not matched to a gene: 16. Germline V gene data show CDR1 as SGHRS and CDR2 as YFSETQ. DNA of the CDR3: TGCGCCAGCAGCCGGGGACTAGCGCGGGACCCCGGAGGAGAGACCCAGTACTTC. As protein: CASSRGLARDPGGETQYF.

V is TRBV6-5 and J is TRBJ1-1; 12 bases line up with TRBD1. Germline-derived CDR1 and CDR2 are MNHEY and SVGAGI. The CDR3 sequence is 15 residues long. The V and J ends lost 4 bases and 5 bases, in that order; junction bases with no gene match: 5. The CDR3 DNA reads TGTGCCAGCAGTTGGGACAGGGGGCATTGGACTGAAGCTTTCTTT. Amino acid sequence: CASSWDRGHWTEAFF.

This clonotype was picked up many times. The chain uses TRBV7-2 and TRBJ2-6; D ambiguous. Germline V gives CDR1 SGHTA, CDR2 FQGNSA. The V gene lost 3 bases and the J gene lost 0 bases, with 12 bases spanning the gap. This CDR3 is built from 17 residues. In DNA, the CDR3 is TGTGCCAGCAGCTTGGTCAGCTCAAGCTCTGGGGCCAACGTCCTGACTTTC. Translated: CASSLVSSSSGANVLTF.

V is TRBV24-1 and J is TRBJ2-2; a possible D gene is TRBD1 (6 bases). The CDR3 runs to 14 residues. Trimming removed 6 bases from V and 0 bases from J, with 7 bases in between. CDR1 KGHDR and CDR2 SFDVKD come from the germline V gene. CDR3 sequence reads: CATSTGTNTGELFF. In DNA, the CDR3 is TGTGCCACCAGTACAGGGACGAACACCGGGGAGCTGTTTTTT.

This clonotype was seen at least ten times. The rearrangement joins TRBV6-1 to TRBJ2-3; a weak D match, TRBD2 (5 bases). This CDR3 has 14 amino acids. The germline V gene has CDR1 MNHNS and CDR2 SASEGT. Trimming shortened V by 7 bases and J by 2 bases, and 13 bases separated the two germline ends. The CDR3: CASKRSGSTDTQYF. CDR3 nucleotide sequence: TGTGCCAGCAAGAGGAGCGGATCCACAGATACGCAGTATTTT.

V usage is TRBV6-1 and J usage is TRBJ1-2; 9 bases align to TRBD1. The ends lost 7 bases at V and 6 bases at J; junction bases unmatched: 9. The germline V gene has CDR1 MNHNS and CDR2 SASEGT. The CDR3 covers 14 residues. CDR3 sequence: CASTAGQGRDGYTF. The DNA of the CDR3 is TGTGCCAGCACCGCCGGACAGGGGAGGGATGGCTACACCTTC.

This clonotype was detected only a few times. The chain employs TRBV9 and TRBJ2-1; D is perhaps TRBD2 (5 bases). The V and J ends lost 4 bases and 3 bases respectively, with 8 bases between them. CDR1 is SGDLS, CDR2 YYNGEE, per germline. The CDR3 spans 13 residues. The chain's CDR3 is CASSNRDYNEQFF. For the CDR3, the DNA is TGTGCCAGCAGCAACCGGGACTACAATGAGCAGTTCTTC.

This clonotype was picked up many times. This chain connects TRBV7-9 to TRBJ2-7, with D uncertain. Deletions cut 4 bases from V and 4 bases from J, with 14 bases between. Looked up from germline, CDR1 is SEHNR and CDR2 is FQNEAQ (reference sequence). The CDR3 is 14 residues long. CDR3 nucleotides: TGTGCCAGCAGCTCGTCCATGGGTAAATACGAGCAGTACTTC. Its protein is CASSSSMGKYEQYF.

This clonotype was seen more than once but under ten times. This chain joins TRBV15 and TRBJ1-5; tentatively, D is TRBD1 (5 bases). V lost 0 bases and J 7 bases, leaving 10 bases between the germline ends. Germline V gene data show CDR1 as LNHNV and CDR2 as YYDKDF (reference sequence). CDR3 length: 14 amino acids. The CDR3 nucleotides are TGTGCCACCAGCAGAGATTCGGGGCGCCAGCCCCAGCATTTT. Its translation: CATSRDSGRQPQHF.

The sample holds many counts of this clonotype. The rearrangement joins TRBV7-6 to TRBJ2-4, with TRBD2 identical over 10 bases. There are 18 residues in the CDR3. Unmatched junction bases numbered 12, after V lost 4 bases and J lost 3 bases. Germline-derived CDR1 and CDR2 are SGHVS and FNYEAQ. CDR3 residues: CASSSLAGAWNYKNIQYF. In DNA form, the CDR3 reads TGTGCCAGCAGCTCCCTAGCGGGGGCCTGGAACTACAAAAACATTCAGTACTTC.

The chain combines TRBV7-3 with TRBJ2-1; 9 bases line up with TRBD2. The CDR3 spans 20 residues. Looked up from germline, CDR1 is SGHTA and CDR2 is FQGTGA. With V trimmed by 5 bases and J by 3 bases, 20 bases remained unmatched. The CDR3 sequence: CASSPSLAGGRGSGYNEQFF. DNA for the CDR3: TGTGCCAGCAGCCCCTCACTCGCGGGCGGGAGGGGTTCAGGCTACAATGAGCAGTTCTTC.

Points on this clonotype: The junction departs from germline at one end; a sequencing error may be responsible. The J gene is TRBJ2-5, the V gene TRBV7-2; 7 bases map to TRBD2. This CDR3 is 18 amino acids long. CDR1 and CDR2 (germline): SGHTA, FQGNSA. CDR3 nucleotides: TGCGCCAGCAGCCAAGAAGGAGGCAGCGGGGCGTACCAAGAGACCCAGTACTTC. Protein: CASSQEGGSGAYQETQYF.

This chain uses TRBV13 with TRBJ2-3; no clear D. Germline loops: CDR1 PRHDT, CDR2 FYEKMQ (reference sequence). The CDR3 totals 14 residues. V lost 5 bases, J lost 4 bases, and 13 bases lay in between. CDR3 protein: CASSQDGRADTQYF. The CDR3 DNA reads as TGTGCCAGCAGCCAGGACGGAAGGGCAGATACGCAGTATTTT.

The genes are TRBV5-1 and TRBJ2-3; D uncertain. In germline, CDR1 is SGHRS, CDR2 YFSETQ. The CDR3 has 14 residues. The V and J ends lost 2 bases and 2 bases respectively, with 9 bases between them. The CDR3 is CASSFMDPTDTQYF. The CDR3 DNA reads as TGCGCCAGCAGCTTTATGGACCCCACAGATACGCAGTATTTT.

This clonotype occurred many times. The rearrangement uses TRBV5-1 and TRBJ2-1, with 9 positions matching TRBD2. This CDR3 is 18 amino acids long. Unmatched junction bases numbered 13, after V lost 0 bases and J lost 6 bases. Germline V lookup: CDR1 SGHRS, CDR2 YFSETQ. The CDR3 region has the DNA TGCGCCAGCAGCTTGGGTAATTTGGCGGGAGGGGCGGGCAATGAGCAGTTCTTC. Protein: CASSLGNLAGGAGNEQFF.